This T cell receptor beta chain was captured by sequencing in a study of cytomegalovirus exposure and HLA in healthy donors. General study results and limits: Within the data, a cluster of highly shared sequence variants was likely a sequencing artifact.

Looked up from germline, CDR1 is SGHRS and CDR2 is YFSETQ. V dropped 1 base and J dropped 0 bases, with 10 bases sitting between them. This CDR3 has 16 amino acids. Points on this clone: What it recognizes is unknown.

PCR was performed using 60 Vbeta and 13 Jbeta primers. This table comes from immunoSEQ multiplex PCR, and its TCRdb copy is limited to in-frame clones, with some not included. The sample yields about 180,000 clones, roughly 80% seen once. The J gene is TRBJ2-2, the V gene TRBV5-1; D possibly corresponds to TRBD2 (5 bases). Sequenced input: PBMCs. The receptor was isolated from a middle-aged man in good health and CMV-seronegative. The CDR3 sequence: CASSLFGLPNTGELFF. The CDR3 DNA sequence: TGCGCCAGCAGCTTGTTCGGACTTCCGAACACCGGGGAGCTGTTTTTT.